One sample yielded the 25 T cell receptor beta chains listed below, sequenced in a study of T cell repertoires in cytomegalovirus infection. TCRdb itself ran the reads through MiXCR, one entry per CDR3 protein. This sample has about 110,000 distinct CDR3 sequences; around 9.1% occur once, and the top ten carry 25% to 40%. For these receptors, no antigen is known. Sequenced input: PBMCs, sequenced either directly or after in vitro stimulation (not recorded which). These receptor sequences come from a human donor in good health (CMV status not recorded). Some clones in this sample may be carry-over from other donors' samples.

The chain carries TRBV6-1 and TRBJ2-4, with D possibly TRBD2 on 6 matching bases. The V gene's germline CDR1 is MNHNS and CDR2 SASEGT. V was cut by 0 bases and J by 3 bases, with 15 bases left in between. The CDR3 extends over 17 amino acids. This chain's CDR3 is CASSEALGGGGKNIQYF. The CDR3 nucleotides read TGTGCCAGCAGTGAAGCGCTGGGAGGTGGGGGCAAAAACATTCAGTACTTC.

This clonotype was detected only a few times. The genes are TRBV20-1 and TRBJ2-7; TRBD2 matches 12 bases. CDR1 is DFQATT, CDR2 SNEGSKA, per germline (reference sequence). V was clipped by 1 base and J by 0 bases; unmatched bases: 4. The CDR3 is made up of 16 amino acids. The CDR3: CSARGVTSGSSYEQYF. The DNA of the CDR3 is TGCAGTGCTAGAGGTGTGACTAGCGGGAGCTCCTACGAGCAGTACTTC.

This clonotype was detected many times. The CDR3 region has the DNA TGCGCCAGCAGCCAAGCAAGGGACACTGAAGCTTTCTTT. As protein: CASSQARDTEAFF. The chain has TRBV4-3 and TRBJ1-1; D uncertain. This CDR3 contains 13 residues. With 1 base removed from V and 3 bases from J, the gap between germline ends came to 6 bases. CDR1 is LGHNA and CDR2 is YSLEER in the germline V gene.

This clonotype was detected many times. V and J are TRBV7-6 and TRBJ2-1; tentatively, D is TRBD1 (6 bases). Germline V gene lookup returns CDR1 SGHVS and CDR2 FNYEAQ. V was clipped by 4 bases and J by 2 bases, with 12 bases between them. This CDR3 spans 15 amino acids. The chain's CDR3 is CASSSEQGPYNEQFF. The CDR3 DNA is TGTGCCAGCAGCTCAGAACAGGGCCCCTACAATGAGCAGTTCTTC.

V is TRBV20-1 and J is TRBJ2-1; no clear D gene. The CDR3 contains 12 residues. Trimming shortened V by 4 bases and J by 5 bases, and 9 bases separated the two germline ends. Germline loops: CDR1 DFQATT, CDR2 SNEGSKA (reference sequence). The CDR3 coding sequence is TGCAGTGCTACTCTAAGCAACAATGAGCAGTTCTTC. This sequence encodes CSATLSNNEQFF.

This clonotype was seen a few times. The chain joins TRBV19 to TRBJ2-1; TRBD1 agrees at 7 bases. Germline CDR1 LNHDA, CDR2 SQIVND (reference sequence). This CDR3 comprises 14 residues. With 4 bases clipped from V and 6 bases from J, the junction kept 6 bases outside the gene matches. CDR3 coding DNA: TGTGCCAGTAGTAGCCATGGGACAGTCAATGAGCAGTTCTTC. Its protein product is CASSSHGTVNEQFF.

In its sample, this clonotype was seen many times. This chain links TRBV7-9 with TRBJ2-2; no reliable D call. Germline V lookup: CDR1 SEHNR, CDR2 FQNEAQ (reference sequence). This CDR3 has 16 amino acids. V gave up 1 base and J gave up 5 bases, with 14 bases separating them. CDR3 nucleotide sequence: TGTGCCAGCAGCTTAGAGGTCGGCCGGGTGACCGGGGAGCTGTTTTTT. Protein product: CASSLEVGRVTGELFF.

This clonotype was counted ten times or more. The J gene is TRBJ2-7, the V gene TRBV7-2, with D perhaps matching TRBD1 or TRBD2 (6 bases each). The CDR3 extends over 15 amino acids. V shed 1 base and J shed 3 bases, with 13 bases lying between them. Germline V gives CDR1 SGHTA, CDR2 FQGNSA. CDR3 DNA: TGTGCCAGCAGCTTAGGGTTAGGGGGGCGCTACGAGCAGTACGTC. As protein: CASSLGLGGRYEQYV.

The chain carries TRBV19 and TRBJ1-1; D possibly corresponds to TRBD1 (5 bases). The CDR3 has 13 amino acids. The germline gives CDR1 LNHDA, CDR2 SQIVND (reference sequence). With 7 bases removed from V and 0 bases from J, the gap between germline ends came to 9 bases. In DNA, the CDR3 is TGTGCCAGTATCGACAGACTGAACACTGAAGCTTTCTTT. Residues: CASIDRLNTEAFF. Drawing the rest from reference TRBV19 and TRBJ1-1, the complete variable domain is DGGITQSPKYLFRKEGQNVTLSCEQNLNHDAMYWYRQDPGQGLRLIYYSQIVNDFQKGDIAEGYSVSREKKESFPLTVTSAQKNPTAFYLCASIDRLNTEAFFGQGTRLTVV.

The chain employs TRBV6-2 or TRBV6-3 and TRBJ2-7, with 13 bases aligning to TRBD2. The length of the CDR3 is 15 residues. CDR1 is MNHEY and CDR2 is SVGEGT in the germline V gene. V gave up 8 bases and J gave up 6 bases; unmatched junction bases: 10. The chain's CDR3 is CASCTSGRASAEQYV. The CDR3 DNA reads TGTGCCAGCTGCACTAGCGGGAGGGCCTCCGCCGAGCAGTACGTC.

This chain uses TRBV5-1 with TRBJ2-1, with TRBD2 matching over 10 bases. The CDR3 length is 15 residues. The germline CDR1 and CDR2 sequences are SGHRS and YFSETQ. Trimming took 4 bases from V and 5 from J; bases not matched to a gene: 6. The CDR3 coding sequence is TGCGCCAGCAGCCCGGGTCTAGCGGGGGACAATGAGCAGTTCTTC. Translating it yields CASSPGLAGDNEQFF.

This clonotype appeared many times. The CDR3: CASSSHRGTRTEQYF. The CDR3 nucleotides are TGTGCCAGTAGTTCCCACAGGGGGACAAGGACGGAGCAGTACTTC. The chain is built from TRBV19 and TRBJ2-7; 8 bases are a match to TRBD1. This CDR3 contains 15 residues. V shed 5 bases and J 7 bases; nucleotides not matched to a gene: 13. Germline V lookup: CDR1 LNHDA, CDR2 SQIVND (reference sequence).

The chain combines TRBV6-1 with TRBJ2-5, with D possibly matching TRBD1 (5 bases). Germline V gene data show CDR1 as MNHNS and CDR2 as SASEGT. Between the trimmed V and J ends, which lost 1 base and 5 bases, there was a span of 11 bases. This CDR3 comprises 14 residues. CDR3: CASSEGGRAETQYF. The CDR3 nucleotides read TGTGCCAGCAGTGAAGGGGGCAGGGCTGAGACCCAGTACTTC.

This clonotype was observed many times. This chain joins TRBV6-2 or TRBV6-3 and TRBJ1-5; 7 positions agree with TRBD1. V lost 6 bases and J lost 3; bases outside the gene matches: 11. This CDR3 is built from 16 residues. Germline CDR1 MNHEY, CDR2 SVGEGT. The CDR3 is CASRPSWGTDNQPQHF. CDR3 coding DNA: TGTGCCAGCAGGCCCTCTTGGGGGACAGACAATCAGCCCCAGCATTTT.

Ten or more counts support this clonotype. The gene calls are TRBV7-2 and TRBJ2-5, with 8 bases lining up with TRBD2. V gave up 1 base and J gave up 5 bases; unmatched junction bases: 6. CDR1 SGHTA and CDR2 FQGNSA come from the germline V gene. The CDR3 length is 15 residues. The CDR3 reads CASSLGAGGRETQYF. The CDR3 nucleotides read TGTGCCAGCAGCTTAGGGGCGGGAGGTCGGGAGACCCAGTACTTC. Filled out from reference TRBV7-2 and TRBJ2-5, the complete variable domain reads GAGVSQSPSNKVTEKGKDVELRCDPISGHTALYWYRQSLGQGLEFLIYFQGNSAPDKSGLPSDRFSAERTGGSVSTLTIQRTQQEDSAVYLCASSLGAGGRETQYFGPGTRLLVL.

This clonotype was detected many times. The rearrangement uses TRBV7-2 and TRBJ1-2; 11 bases align to TRBD1. This CDR3 has 16 amino acids. V trimming: 6 bases; J trimming: 5 bases; junction bases outside the gene matches: 11. Germline V gene lookup returns CDR1 SGHTA and CDR2 FQGNSA. In DNA, the CDR3 is TGTGCCAGCAGGTTCCCTTCAAGGGACAGGGGGTATGGCTACACCTTC. It yields the protein CASRFPSRDRGYGYTF.

This clonotype was observed a handful of times. The J gene is TRBJ2-3, the V gene TRBV6-2 or TRBV6-3, with D uncertain. Germline-derived CDR1 and CDR2 are MNHEY and SVGEGT. This CDR3 is 15 amino acids long. V was pared by 0 bases and J by 2 bases, with 9 bases between. The CDR3 protein is CASSYSSRTTDTQYF. CDR3 sequence (DNA): TGTGCCAGCAGTTACTCGAGCCGAACCACAGATACGCAGTATTTT.

This clonotype was counted at least ten times. The chain links TRBV11-2 to TRBJ2-2; D remains ambiguous. The V end lost 2 bases, the J end lost 1 base, and 11 bases lay between the germline ends. In germline, CDR1 is SGHAT, CDR2 FQNNGV. The CDR3 contains 16 residues. CDR3 in amino acids: CASSLMFGENTGELFF. The DNA of the CDR3 is TGTGCCAGCAGCTTAATGTTCGGAGAGAACACCGGGGAGCTGTTTTTT.

The table lists this clonotype with many counts. This chain connects TRBV7-2 to TRBJ1-4; a possible D gene is TRBD1 (6 bases). Trimming pared 4 bases from V and 7 bases from J, leaving 16 bases between. This CDR3 contains 15 residues. Per the germline V gene, CDR1 is SGHTA and CDR2 is FQGNSA. The CDR3, as DNA: TGTGCCAGCAGCTCTCTACAGGGAGGGGGTGAAAAACTGTTTTTT. This codes for CASSSLQGGGEKLFF. Complete variable domain (other parts from reference TRBV7-2 and TRBJ1-4): GAGVSQSPSNKVTEKGKDVELRCDPISGHTALYWYRQSLGQGLEFLIYFQGNSAPDKSGLPSDRFSAERTGGSVSTLTIQRTQQEDSAVYLCASSSLQGGGEKLFFGSGTQLSVL.

This clonotype was recorded many times. The V and J genes are TRBV29-1 and TRBJ2-1; 11 bases are shared with TRBD2. The V gene end was trimmed by 1 base and the J gene end by 3 bases; junction bases not matched to a gene: 8. The germline V gene has CDR1 SQVTM and CDR2 ANQGSEA. This CDR3 is built from 17 residues. The chain's CDR3 is CSVEVVLAGGHYNEQFF. CDR3 coding DNA: TGCAGCGTTGAAGTAGTGCTAGCGGGAGGCCACTACAATGAGCAGTTCTTC.

V is TRBV2 and J is TRBJ1-6; D not certain. This CDR3 region has 13 residues. The germline V and J ends were trimmed by 1 base and 8 bases, with 6 bases remaining between them. Germline CDR1 is SNHLY and CDR2 is FYNNEI. This CDR3 is CASSEDPYSPLHF. The CDR3 DNA reads as TGTGCCAGCAGTGAAGATCCGTATTCACCCCTCCACTTT.

There are a few counts of this clonotype. The J gene is TRBJ1-6, the V gene TRBV11-2; tentative D call: TRBD1 (6 bases). Germline V gives CDR1 SGHAT, CDR2 FQNNGV. The CDR3 runs 14 residues. V was cut by 1 base and J by 7 bases, with 8 bases left in between. The CDR3 coding sequence is TGTGCCAGCAGCTTAGCCAGGGGAAATTCACCCCTCCACTTT. This codes for CASSLARGNSPLHF. Complete variable domain (other parts from reference TRBV11-2 and TRBJ1-6): EAGVAQSPRYKIIEKRQSVAFWCNPISGHATLYWYQQILGQGPKLLIQFQNNGVVDDSQLPKDRFSAERLKGVDSTLKIQPAKLEDSAVYLCASSLARGNSPLHFGNGTRLTVT.

This sequence joins TRBV2 and TRBJ2-1; the D gene is possibly TRBD2 (6 bases). Germline V gene lookup returns CDR1 SNHLY and CDR2 FYNNEI. CDR3 length equals 13 residues. Between the trimmed V and J ends, which lost 4 bases and 2 bases, there was a span of 6 bases. The CDR3 nucleotides are TGTGCCAGCAGTGGCGGGACCTACAATGAGCAGTTCTTC. Amino acid sequence: CASSGGTYNEQFF.

The gene calls are TRBV5-5 and TRBJ2-4; no clear D gene. Germline CDR1 is SGHKS and CDR2 is YYEKEE (reference sequence). The CDR3 covers 12 residues. Trimming stripped 0 bases from V and 6 bases from J, with 4 bases between. The CDR3 DNA reads TGTGCCAGCAGCTTGGATTTAAACATTCAGTACTTC. Amino acid sequence: CASSLDLNIQYF.

The table lists this clonotype with many counts. This rearrangement joins TRBV11-3 to TRBJ2-1; D is ambiguous. The germline V and J ends were trimmed by 1 base and 9 bases, with 7 bases remaining between them. The germline V gene has CDR1 SGHNT and CDR2 YENEEA. The CDR3 is made up of 12 amino acids. The CDR3 loop is CASSLGVPEQFF. CDR3 bases: TGTGCCAGCAGCTTAGGTGTCCCTGAGCAGTTCTTC. The full variable domain, in which reference TRBV11-3 and TRBJ2-1 provide the parts outside the CDR3, is EAGVVQSPRYKIIEKKQPVAFWCNPISGHNTLYWYLQNLGQGPELLIRYENEEAVDDSQLPKDRFSAERLKGVDSTLKIQPAELGDSAVYLCASSLGVPEQFFGPGTRLTVL.